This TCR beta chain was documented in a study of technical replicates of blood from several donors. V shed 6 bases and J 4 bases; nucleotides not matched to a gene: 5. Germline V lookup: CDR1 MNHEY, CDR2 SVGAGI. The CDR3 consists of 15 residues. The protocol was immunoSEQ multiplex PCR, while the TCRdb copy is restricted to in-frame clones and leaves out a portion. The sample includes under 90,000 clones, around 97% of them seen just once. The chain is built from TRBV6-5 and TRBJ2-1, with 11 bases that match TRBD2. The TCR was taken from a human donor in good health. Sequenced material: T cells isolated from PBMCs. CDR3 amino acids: CASSSGTSGYNEQFF. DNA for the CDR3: TGTGCCAGCAGCTCCGGGACTAGCGGATACAATGAGCAGTTCTTC.